This entry describes one T cell receptor beta chain. What it binds is unknown. The sample originates from a study of T-cell reconstitution after alpha-beta-depleted transplantation in children. Study observations and caveats: Surviving recipient T cells and thymic progenitors produced the high day-60 TCRbeta diversity seen in some patients. Expanded clones from the graft, numbering several hundred, reportedly supplied alpha-beta T cells about two months after transplant.

Unique molecular identifiers were incorporated into the prepared TCRbeta library. TCRdb passed the PCR reads through MiXCR, listing each CDR3 protein once. The table has more than 300,000 distinct CDR3 sequences, 15% to 20% seen once. The V and J ends lost 2 bases and 0 bases, in that order; junction bases with no gene match: 12. The CDR3 runs to 19 residues. CDR1 and CDR2 from the germline V gene are MNHEY and SMNVEV (reference sequence). The sequence was obtained from a male patient aged 2 to 9 who had a stem cell transplant for acute lymphoblastic leukemia, so the T cells may come from the graft donor. The chain carries TRBV27 and TRBJ2-1, with 8 bases matching TRBD2. Here the sequenced sample was PBMCs, mostly from graft donor cells, taken 360 days after TCRalphabeta/CD19-depleted stem cell transplant. The CDR3 is CASSLRILSGTSSYNEQFF. The CDR3 DNA sequence: TGTGCCAGCAGTTTAAGGATCCTCTCCGGGACTAGCTCCTACAATGAGCAGTTCTTC.